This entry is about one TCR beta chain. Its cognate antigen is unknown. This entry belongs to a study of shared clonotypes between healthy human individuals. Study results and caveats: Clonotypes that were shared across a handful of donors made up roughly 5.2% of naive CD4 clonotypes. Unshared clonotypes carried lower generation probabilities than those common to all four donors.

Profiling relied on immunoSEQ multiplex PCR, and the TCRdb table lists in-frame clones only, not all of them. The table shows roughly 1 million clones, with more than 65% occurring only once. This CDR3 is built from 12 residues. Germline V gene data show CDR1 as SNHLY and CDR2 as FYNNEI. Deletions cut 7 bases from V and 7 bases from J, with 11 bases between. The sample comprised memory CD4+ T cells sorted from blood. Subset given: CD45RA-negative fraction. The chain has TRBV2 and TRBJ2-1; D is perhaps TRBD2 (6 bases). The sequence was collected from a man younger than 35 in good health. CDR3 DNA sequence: TGTGCCAGCACATCCAGCGGGAATGAGCAGTTCTTC. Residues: CASTSSGNEQFF.